This section outlines one TCR beta chain sequence together with its context. Its antigen is undetermined. Samples each supplied around 600 ng of bulk tumor genomic DNA as template. Doctors removed several biopsies from each primary tumor during surgery, keeping them far apart. Patients with untreated, newly diagnosed non-small cell lung cancer underwent curative surgery. Donation came from patients with newly diagnosed non-small cell lung cancer who were having surgery with curative intent. This specimen belongs to a study of immune heterogeneity within non-small cell lung tumors. Background on the study: Among the tumors, a few were squamous cell carcinomas, under eleven were non-squamous carcinomas and 1 was not otherwise specified. Whole-study findings and limits: Identical dominant CDR3 beta clonotypes showed recurrence across tumor sites within a patient, and site-unique high-frequency clones were also present.

Per the germline V gene, CDR1 is DFQATT and CDR2 is SNEGSKA (reference sequence). This CDR3 is 13 amino acids long. V gave up 6 bases and J gave up 3 bases; unmatched junction bases: 3. TCR beta CDR3 amplification used multiplex PCR with 32 V and 13 J primers. TCRdb redid the calling of the multiplex PCR reads with MiXCR, one entry per CDR3 protein. The sample records roughly 3,000 distinct CDR3 sequences, roughly 25% being singletons. Sequencing input: lung tumor tissue. The J gene is TRBJ1-1, the V gene TRBV20-1; TRBD1 agrees at 11 bases. The sequence was obtained from a female donor with non-small cell lung cancer. CDR3: CSAGDRGYTEAFF. CDR3 DNA sequence: TGCAGTGCCGGGGACAGGGGGTACACTGAAGCTTTCTTT.